This TCR beta chain comes out of a study of shared clonotypes between healthy human individuals. The germline CDR1 and CDR2 sequences are GTSNPN and SVGIG (reference sequence). V was clipped by 3 bases and J by 5 bases; unmatched bases: 7. This CDR3 contains 14 residues. Selected positively for CCR7 and CD45RO-negative, naive CD8 cells excluded terminally differentiated effector memory CD45RA+ cells. Each replicate PCR on the sorted subsets used 150 to 200 ng DNA (around 30,000 T cell genomes). The assay was immunoSEQ multiplex PCR, and TCRdb's table has in-frame clones only and misses some. The data hold about 2.2 million clones, with just under 95% observed a single time.

The sequenced material came from naive CD8+ T cells from PBMCs. The clonotype originates from a man younger than 30 in good health. Some clones in this sample may be carry-over from other donors' samples. The chain links TRBV30 to TRBJ2-1, with 7 bases matching TRBD2. The DNA of the CDR3 is TGTGCCTGGAGCGGCGGGAGCTACCACAATGAGCAGTTCTTC. Translation: CAWSGGSYHNEQFF.